One and the same sample provided the 21 T cell receptor beta chains below, sequenced in a study of blood T cell repertoires in COVID-19. Generated by immunoSEQ multiplex PCR, the TCRdb table keeps only in-frame clones and is missing some. The sample contains roughly 76,000 clones, around 88% of which appear only once. Material: peripheral blood. The origin of the receptors is a man younger than 40 with acute or convalescent COVID-19.

V is TRBV11-2 and J is TRBJ2-5; TRBD2 aligns across 11 bases. This CDR3 has 16 amino acids. Per the germline V gene, CDR1 is SGHAT and CDR2 is FQNNGV. V lost 1 base to trimming and J lost 4 bases; unmatched junction nucleotides: 5. The CDR3 protein is CASSLASGRRGETQYF. The CDR3 bases are TGTGCCAGCAGCTTAGCTAGCGGGAGGAGGGGAGAGACCCAGTACTTC.

J is TRBJ2-2 and V is TRBV12-3 or TRBV12-4; TRBD2 is a possible D gene (5 bases). Trimming left V 7 bases short and J 4 bases short, with 10 bases between. The CDR3 is 13 residues long. The CDR3 is CASNPGSTGELFF. CDR3 in DNA: TGTGCCAGCAACCCTGGGAGCACCGGGGAGCTGTTTTTT.

This clone showed up just once. The chain carries TRBV6-1 and TRBJ1-3; D call uncertain. With 3 bases removed from V and 0 bases from J, the gap between germline ends came to 6 bases. The CDR3 is 14 residues long. Germline V CDR1 and CDR2: MNHNS, SASEGT. The CDR3 reads CASSDRDSGNTIYF. CDR3 in DNA: TGTGCCAGCAGTGACCGAGACTCTGGAAACACCATATATTTT.

The genes are TRBV7-2 and TRBJ2-7, with D perhaps matching TRBD2 (5 bases). V was pared by 4 bases and J by 4 bases, with 11 bases between. Germline V gene lookup returns CDR1 SGHTA and CDR2 FQGNSA. The CDR3 sequence is 13 residues long. The CDR3 here is CASSSGGGYEQYF. In nucleotides, the CDR3 is TGTGCCAGCAGCTCTGGCGGCGGGTACGAGCAGTACTTC.

The chain links TRBV10-3 to TRBJ2-7; TRBD2 might be the D (5 bases). The CDR3 is 13 amino acids. Germline loops: CDR1 ENHRY, CDR2 SYGVKD. The V and J ends lost 11 bases and 5 bases respectively, with 19 bases between them. The CDR3 is CAGDWRRIHEQYF. The CDR3 nucleotides read TGTGCCGGAGATTGGAGGAGGATCCACGAGCAGTACTTC.

The rearrangement joins TRBV7-2 to TRBJ2-7; TRBD2 matches 10 bases. This CDR3 is built from 14 residues. V shed 7 bases, J shed 3 bases, and the junction held 6 bases outside the gene matches. Germline V gene sequence: CDR1 SGHTA, CDR2 FQGNSA. In DNA, the CDR3 is TGTGCCAGCAACCCCGGGACTAGCGTCTACGAGCAGTACTTC. Translated, it gives CASNPGTSVYEQYF.

The chain carries TRBV19 and TRBJ2-1, with D possibly being TRBD2 (6 bases). Germline V gene lookup returns CDR1 LNHDA and CDR2 SQIVND (reference sequence). Trimming removed 3 bases at V and 2 bases at J, with 11 bases between. The CDR3 is made up of 15 amino acids. The CDR3 region is CASSISGEPYNEQFF. The DNA for the CDR3 is TGTGCCAGTAGTATCTCGGGGGAACCCTACAATGAGCAGTTCTTC.

CDR3 coding DNA: TGTGCCAGCAGCCAAGGGACTACCTACGAGCAGTACTTC. Encoded protein: CASSQGTTYEQYF. The chain recombines TRBV11-2 with TRBJ2-7, with 7 bases fitting TRBD2. Germline values: CDR1 SGHAT, CDR2 FQNNGV. After removal of 5 bases from V and 2 bases from J, the junction contained 3 bases not matched to a gene. This CDR3 spans 13 amino acids. Using reference TRBV11-2 and TRBJ2-7 for the parts outside the CDR3, the full variable domain is EAGVAQSPRYKIIEKRQSVAFWCNPISGHATLYWYQQILGQGPKLLIQFQNNGVVDDSQLPKDRFSAERLKGVDSTLKIQPAKLEDSAVYLCASSQGTTYEQYFGPGTRLTVT.

The V and J genes are TRBV9 and TRBJ1-5; D is ambiguous. V was cut by 4 bases and J by 0 bases, with 8 bases left in between. Germline assignment: CDR1 SGDLS and CDR2 YYNGEE. The length of the CDR3 is 14 residues. The CDR3 sequence: CASSRGPSNQPQHF. The CDR3 region has the DNA TGTGCCAGCAGCCGGGGTCCTAGCAATCAGCCCCAGCATTTT.

The chain employs TRBV28 and TRBJ2-6; 8 bases are a match to TRBD2. Looked up from germline, CDR1 is MDHEN and CDR2 is SYDVKM. This CDR3 has 16 amino acids. Germline trimming cut 3 bases from V and 2 bases from J; bases unmatched to any gene: 3. CDR3 sequence (DNA): TGTGCCAGCAGTTTTCTGCGGGGGGCTGGGGCCAACGTCCTGACTTTC. It is translated as CASSFLRGAGANVLTF.

This clone has only one observation. The chain is built from TRBV10-2 and TRBJ1-1; no clear D gene. Between the trimmed V and J ends, which lost 3 bases and 0 bases, there was a span of 8 bases. The germline V gene encodes CDR1 WSHSY and CDR2 SAAADI. This CDR3 spans 14 amino acids. In DNA, the CDR3 is TGCGCCAGCAGTGATCAGCGCATGAACACTGAAGCTTTCTTT. As protein: CASSDQRMNTEAFF.

About this clone: The sample carries other DNA sequences with the same CDR3. The chain combines TRBV19 with TRBJ1-5, with D unclear. Germline CDR1 and CDR2: LNHDA and SQIVND (reference sequence). The CDR3 sequence is 15 residues long. Trimming stripped 3 bases from V and 4 bases from J, with 13 bases between. Here the CDR3 DNA reads TGTGCCAGTAGTATTACGGGATTTGGGAATCAGCCCCAGCATTTT. It encodes CASSITGFGNQPQHF.

This rearrangement joins TRBV28 to TRBJ2-7, with D possibly being TRBD2 (6 bases). V dropped 4 bases and J dropped 7 bases, with 17 bases sitting between them. The CDR3 contains 14 residues. Germline lookup yields CDR1 MDHEN and CDR2 SYDVKM. CDR3 region: CASSSPGSEDEQYF. The CDR3 bases are TGTGCCAGCAGTTCTCCCGGGAGTGAGGATGAGCAGTACTTC.

This chain connects TRBV19 to TRBJ2-2, with a possible D match to TRBD2 (6 bases). Trimming took 8 bases from V and 0 from J, leaving 13 bases between them. The CDR3 spans 15 residues. From germline, CDR1 is LNHDA and CDR2 SQIVND (reference sequence). CDR3 protein: CASAWDFANTGELFF. DNA of the CDR3: TGTGCCAGTGCCTGGGACTTCGCGAACACCGGGGAGCTGTTTTTT.

The CDR3 sequence: CAISEGTIGGFDEQFF. As DNA, the CDR3 is TGTGCCATCAGTGAGGGGACAATCGGTGGCTTTGATGAGCAGTTCTTC. The chain recombines TRBV10-3 with TRBJ2-1, with D maybe TRBD1 (6 bases). CDR3 length: 16 residues. Trimming took off 2 bases at V and 8 bases at J, with 19 bases between the two ends. CDR1 is ENHRY and CDR2 is SYGVKD in the germline V gene.

The rearrangement links TRBV7-9 to TRBJ2-7; 8 bases match TRBD2. The germline V gene has CDR1 SEHNR and CDR2 FQNEAQ (reference sequence). Trimming cost V 5 bases and J 3 bases; bases outside gene matches: 9. This CDR3 spans 15 amino acids. CDR3 sequence reads: CASSRDGGGIYEQYF. As DNA, the CDR3 is TGTGCCAGCAGCCGTGACGGCGGGGGGATCTACGAGCAGTACTTC.

A remark on this clone: An end of the junction does not agree with germline; a read error may underlie this. This rearrangement joins TRBV12-3 or TRBV12-4 to TRBJ1-1; a weak D match, TRBD1 (6 bases). CDR3 size: 13 residues. The CDR3 nucleotides are TGTGCCAGCAGGTTAACAGGGAACTCTGAAGCTTTCTTT. This encodes CASRLTGNSEAFF.

The chain joins TRBV19 to TRBJ2-1, with TRBD2 matching 7 bases. V dropped 3 bases and J dropped 2; count of bases not matched to a gene: 4. This CDR3 has 15 amino acids. Germline V gene data show CDR1 as LNHDA and CDR2 as SQIVND (reference sequence). The CDR3 reads CASSMASGAYNEQFF. CDR3 coding DNA: TGTGCCAGTAGTATGGCTAGCGGCGCCTACAATGAGCAGTTCTTC.

J is TRBJ2-3 and V is TRBV20-1; TRBD2 matches at 9 bases. CDR3 size: 13 residues. V dropped 6 bases and J dropped 6; count of bases not matched to a gene: 7. Germline V lookup: CDR1 DFQATT, CDR2 SNEGSKA (reference sequence). The CDR3 nucleotides read TGCAGTGCCAGTCGGGCGGGAGGGGATACGCAGTATTTT. Translated, it gives CSASRAGGDTQYF.

This chain links TRBV4-1 with TRBJ2-3, with 7 bases that match TRBD1. This CDR3 comprises 16 residues. Germline V gene data show CDR1 as MGHRA and CDR2 as YSYEKL. After removal of 6 bases from V and 1 base from J, the junction contained 10 bases not matched to a gene. For the CDR3, the DNA is TGCGCCAGCAGTCTGAGCCAGGGGGAAGGCACAGATACGCAGTATTTT. Translation: CASSLSQGEGTDTQYF.

The J gene is TRBJ2-1, the V gene TRBV6-5; D is unclear. V lost 6 bases and J 6 bases, leaving 12 bases between the germline ends. The length of the CDR3 is 13 residues. Germline CDR1 MNHEY, CDR2 SVGAGI. DNA of the CDR3: TGTGCCAGCAGAAATGGTTACGGCAATGAGCAGTTCTTC. Encoded protein: CASRNGYGNEQFF.